One sample yielded the 19 T cell receptor beta chains listed below, sequenced in a study of T cell clusters in autoimmune cytopenias. One tube held mixed TRB-A and TRB-B primer pools for touch-down PCR. Using the multiplex PCR reads, TCRdb records one entry per CDR3 protein without DNA. This sample's clone table lists about 3,900 distinct CDR3 sequences. Each sample's input was approximately 270 ng genomic DNA, roughly 40,000 genome equivalents. The sample was peripheral blood. Receptor source: a human donor with an autoimmune cytopenia or autoimmune hepatitis (not recorded which).

In terms of frequency, this clonotype is medium-sized. This chain connects TRBV6-5 to TRBJ1-2; the TCRdb call, TRBD1, lacks DNA for checking. CDR3 length: 13 residues. Germline lookup yields CDR1 MNHEY and CDR2 SVGAGI. CDR3 protein: CASSYGTGEGYTF.

By frequency, this clonotype is medium-sized. The chain combines TRBV19 with TRBJ1-1; with no DNA, the TCRdb D assignment of TRBD1 cannot be verified. The CDR3 runs to 17 residues. Germline V gene data show CDR1 as LNHDA and CDR2 as SQIVND (reference sequence). The CDR3 spells CASSNEGQGRWNTEAFF.

This rearrangement joins TRBV4-2 to TRBJ2-3. The CDR3 length is 13 residues. CDR1 and CDR2 (germline): LGHNA, YNFKEQ. The CDR3 sequence is CASSQGDTDTQYF.

In terms of frequency, this clonotype is medium-sized. The chain links TRBV19 to TRBJ1-2; the TCRdb D gene call, TRBD1, has no DNA to confirm it. The CDR3 loop spans 15 amino acids. Germline V lookup: CDR1 LNHDA, CDR2 SQIVND (reference sequence). The CDR3 spells CASSVAQQGTYGYTF.

The chain couples TRBV6-2 or TRBV6-3 to TRBJ1-1. In germline, CDR1 is MNHEY, CDR2 SVGEGT. The CDR3 consists of 11 residues. CDR3 sequence: CASSYLESAFF.

This clonotype registers medium-sized (0.01 to 0.1%) by frequency. V usage is TRBV6-5 and J usage is TRBJ2-5; TCRdb indicates TRBD2, and absent DNA this call remains unverified. From germline, CDR1 is MNHEY and CDR2 SVGAGI. This CDR3 contains 16 residues. CDR3 protein: CASRGGLAGAQETQYF.

This clonotype registers medium-sized by frequency. The chain has TRBV29-1 and TRBJ2-2. The CDR3 is 13 amino acids. The germline gives CDR1 SQVTM, CDR2 ANQGSEA. CDR3 sequence: CSVEGQNTGELFF.

This clonotype is classed as medium-sized by frequency. The J gene is TRBJ1-2, the V gene TRBV19. Germline V CDR1 and CDR2: LNHDA, SQIVND (reference sequence). This CDR3 region has 14 residues. CDR3 region: CASGEWSHNYGYTF.

The rearrangement links TRBV24-1 to TRBJ1-3. CDR1 and CDR2 from the germline V gene are KGHDR and SFDVKD. The CDR3 runs to 14 residues. The CDR3 is CATSEGGSGNTIYF.

This clonotype is medium-sized by frequency. The chain has TRBV30 and TRBJ1-5; TCRdb's D call, TRBD1, is unchecked because there is no DNA. Per germline, CDR1 GTSNPN and CDR2 SVGIG (reference sequence). This CDR3 has 13 residues. CDR3 sequence reads: CAWSGGDNQPQHF.

V and J are TRBV30 and TRBJ1-5; TCRdb returns TRBD1, unconfirmable since there is no DNA. Germline loops: CDR1 GTSNPN, CDR2 SVGIG (reference sequence). CDR3 length: 13 amino acids. CDR3 loop: CAWSVRGAQPQHF.

This clonotype is called medium-sized based on its frequency. The chain is built from TRBV12-3 or TRBV12-4 and TRBJ1-6; the TRBD1 assignment by TCRdb is unverifiable without DNA. The CDR3 runs to 14 residues. Here the CDR3 reads CASSLAGGDSPLHF.

The gene calls are TRBV6-5 and TRBJ2-6; the D call of TRBD2 rests on TCRdb alone, since no DNA is present to check it. The CDR3 is made up of 20 amino acids. Germline-derived CDR1 and CDR2 are MNHEY and SVGAGI. This CDR3 is CASSLRCSGRASSGANVLTF.

This clonotype counts as medium-sized (0.01 to 0.1%) by frequency. The chain carries TRBV20-1 and TRBJ2-2; TCRdb gives TRBD1 as the D gene, but with no DNA this cannot be confirmed. This CDR3 comprises 14 residues. CDR1 and CDR2 (germline): DFQATT, SNEGSKA (reference sequence). CDR3 region: CSASPGQNTGELFF.

This clonotype is labeled medium-sized based on frequency. CDR3 in amino acids: CSVDPWTSGSSYNEQFF. The chain is built from TRBV29-1 and TRBJ2-1; with no DNA, the TCRdb D assignment of TRBD2 cannot be verified. Germline loops: CDR1 SQVTM, CDR2 ANQGSEA. The CDR3 length is 17 residues.

The chain uses TRBV12-3 or TRBV12-4 and TRBJ1-1; no DNA is available, so the TRBD1 call from TCRdb remains unchecked. The CDR3 covers 16 residues. CDR3 sequence: CASSPQTGGPSPEAFF.

The chain has TRBV18 and TRBJ1-1. Germline CDR1 KGHSH, CDR2 LQKENI. The CDR3 covers 15 residues. The chain's CDR3 is CASSPGERLSTEAFF.

According to its frequency, this clonotype is medium-sized. The V call is TRBV11-1, the J call TRBJ1-6; TCRdb returns TRBD1, unconfirmable since there is no DNA. CDR1 and CDR2 from the germline V gene are SGHAT and FQDESV (reference sequence). The CDR3 is made up of 15 amino acids. CDR3 protein: CASSGQGAGNSPLHF.

This clonotype registers medium-sized (0.01 to 0.1%) by frequency. The chain employs TRBV6-5 and TRBJ1-2; there is no DNA to check the TCRdb D call of TRBD1. Germline CDR1 and CDR2: MNHEY and SVGAGI. This CDR3 has 15 residues. The CDR3 loop is CASRQFQGGDYGYTF.